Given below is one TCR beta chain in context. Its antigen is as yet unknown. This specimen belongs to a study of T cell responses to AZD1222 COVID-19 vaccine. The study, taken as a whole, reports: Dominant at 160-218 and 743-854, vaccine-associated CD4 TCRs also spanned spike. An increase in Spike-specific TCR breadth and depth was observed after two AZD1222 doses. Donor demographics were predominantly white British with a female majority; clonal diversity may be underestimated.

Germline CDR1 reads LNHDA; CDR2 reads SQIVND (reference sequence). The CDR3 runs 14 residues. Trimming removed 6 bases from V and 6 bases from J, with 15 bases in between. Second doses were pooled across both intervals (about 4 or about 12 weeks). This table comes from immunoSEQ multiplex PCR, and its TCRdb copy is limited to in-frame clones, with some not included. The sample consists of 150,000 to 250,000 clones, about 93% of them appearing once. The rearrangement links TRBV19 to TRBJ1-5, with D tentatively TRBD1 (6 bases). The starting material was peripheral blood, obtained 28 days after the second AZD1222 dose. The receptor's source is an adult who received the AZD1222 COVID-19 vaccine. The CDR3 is CASSYQQGSQPQHF. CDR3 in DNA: TGTGCCAGTAGCTATCAACAGGGTAGTCAGCCCCAGCATTTT.